What follows is one TCR beta chain and its context. The data originate from a study of Ad26.COV2.S vaccination and SARS-CoV-2 variants. Treatment noted: 19 received Ad26.COV2.S at low or high dose, single or two shots; several received placebo; per-sample allocation not given. Sampling happened 63 days after the first vaccine or placebo injection. V shed 3 bases and J 7 bases; nucleotides not matched to a gene: 2. Germline V gives CDR1 SGHTA, CDR2 FQGTGA. The length of the CDR3 is 15 residues. Sequencing was performed with immunoSEQ multiplex PCR; in TCRdb, only in-frame clones are kept and a portion is missing. The sample contains roughly 300,000 clones, more than 85% of which appear only once.

The source of this sequence is a person between 18 and 65 years old who received the Ad26.COV2.S COVID-19 vaccine or a placebo. The V gene is TRBV7-3, the J gene TRBJ2-1, with 14 bases matching TRBD2. Specimen: peripheral blood, collected in a trial of Ad26.COV2.S vaccine versus placebo. CDR3 bases: TGTGCCAGCAGCTTCGGGACTAGCGGGGGTAATGAGCAGTTCTTC. Amino acid sequence: CASSFGTSGGNEQFF. The full variable domain, rest sourced from reference TRBV7-3 and TRBJ2-1, is GAGVSQTPSNKVTEKGKYVELRCDPISGHTALYWYRQSLGQGPEFLIYFQGTGAADDSGLPNDRFFAVRPEGSVSTLKIQRTERGDSAVYLCASSFGTSGGNEQFFGPGTRLTVL.